Below are 32 T cell receptor beta chains sequenced from a single sample in a study of T cells in Graves' hyperthyroidism and ophthalmopathy. TCR beta CDR3 sequences were amplified from RNA transcripts. HTBI primers were the set used in a first-round RT-PCR of the TCR CDR3. TCRdb independently ran MiXCR on the multiplex PCR reads; one entry per CDR3 protein. The sample carries over 700,000 distinct CDR3 sequences, approximately 40% recorded once. Sequenced sample: blood. Every receptor here comes from a woman aged 40 to 50 with Graves' hyperthyroidism.

This clonotype was seen ten or more times. The chain couples TRBV7-8 to TRBJ1-5; TRBD1 is a possible D gene (6 bases). The germline V gene has CDR1 SGHVS and CDR2 FQNEAQ. The V end lost 5 bases, the J end lost 1 base, and 18 bases lay between the germline ends. The CDR3 covers 17 residues. The CDR3 DNA sequence: TGTGCCAGCAGCCTCAAGACACAGGGCTTGAGCAATCAGCCCCAGCATTTT. This sequence encodes CASSLKTQGLSNQPQHF.

This clonotype was seen just once. V and J are TRBV19 and TRBJ1-6; no firm D call. Germline V lookup: CDR1 LNHDA, CDR2 SQIVND (reference sequence). This CDR3 is built from 14 residues. V lost 9 bases and J 6 bases, leaving 15 bases between the germline ends. The CDR3 here is CASQDVGSNSPLHF. In DNA, the CDR3 is TGTGCCAGCCAAGACGTTGGTAGTAATTCACCCCTCCACTTT.

This clonotype was recorded many times. The rearrangement uses TRBV7-2 and TRBJ1-1; D perhaps matches TRBD1 (5 bases). Germline CDR1 reads SGHTA; CDR2 reads FQGNSA. The CDR3 covers 15 residues. Trimming took off 1 base at V and 2 bases at J, with 11 bases between the two ends. The CDR3 nucleotides are TGTGCCAGCAGCTTAGTTGGGGCCTCAAACACTGAAGCTTTCTTT. Amino acids: CASSLVGASNTEAFF.

The gene calls are TRBV20-1 and TRBJ1-5; D gene unclear. V gave up 0 bases and J gave up 4 bases, with 10 bases separating them. Germline CDR1 reads DFQATT; CDR2 reads SNEGSKA (reference sequence). The CDR3 extends over 14 amino acids. CDR3 in amino acids: CSARDPSLNQPQHF. CDR3 nucleotides: TGCAGTGCTAGAGATCCCAGTCTAAATCAGCCCCAGCATTTT.

This clonotype was seen a few times. V and J are TRBV19 and TRBJ2-5, with D hard to call. The CDR3 is made up of 12 amino acids. Germline values: CDR1 LNHDA, CDR2 SQIVND (reference sequence). The CDR3 DNA is TGTGCAACTGGACGGGTACAAGAGACCCAGTACTTC. This encodes CATGRVQETQYF.

The chain carries TRBV27 and TRBJ1-2; 9 bases map to TRBD1. With V trimmed by 8 bases and J by 6 bases, 10 bases remained unmatched. The CDR3 length is 14 residues. Germline V gene lookup returns CDR1 MNHEY and CDR2 SMNVEV (reference sequence). CDR3 region: CASRLRQGVDGYTF. Here the CDR3 DNA reads TGTGCCAGCCGCCTCCGACAGGGGGTGGATGGCTACACCTTC.

This clonotype occurred many times. The chain joins TRBV7-9 to TRBJ2-2; 12 nucleotides match TRBD2. With 2 bases clipped from V and 5 bases from J, the junction kept 0 bases outside the gene matches. The germline gives CDR1 SEHNR, CDR2 FQNEAQ (reference sequence). This CDR3 spans 15 amino acids. The CDR3 bases are TGTGCCAGCAGCTTAACTAGCGGGAGGACCGGGGAGCTGTTTTTT. Its translation is CASSLTSGRTGELFF.

This clonotype was seen a handful of times. A much bigger clone sits one base away, suggesting this may be a read error. The conserved phenylalanine or tryptophan is not found at the CDR3 terminus, so this likely reflects a read error. This rearrangement joins TRBV2 to TRBJ1-2; D remains ambiguous. The CDR3 consists of 13 residues. Germline-derived CDR1 and CDR2 are SNHLY and FYNNEI. V was pared by 3 bases and J by 7 bases, with 12 bases between. Here the CDR3 reads CASSDWTSGGYTL. CDR3 nucleotide sequence: TGTGCCAGCAGTGATTGGACCTCCGGTGGCTACACCCTC.

There are many counts of this clonotype. This rearrangement joins TRBV6-1 to TRBJ2-5; TRBD1 or TRBD2 may be the D gene (5 bases each). This CDR3 region has 14 residues. Trimming took 2 bases from V and 4 from J, leaving 11 bases between them. CDR1 is MNHNS, CDR2 SASEGT, per germline. The CDR3 loop reads CASSERGALETQYF. The DNA for the CDR3 is TGTGCCAGCAGTGAACGAGGGGCCTTAGAGACCCAGTACTTC.

This clonotype has ten or more counts. The genes are TRBV6-5 and TRBJ2-7; 8 nucleotides agree with TRBD1. V was pared by 7 bases and J by 3 bases, with 11 bases of the junction left unmatched. The CDR3 is 15 residues long. Germline loops: CDR1 MNHEY, CDR2 SVGAGI. CDR3 sequence: CASTVAGGGFYEQYF. The CDR3 DNA follows: TGTGCCAGCACCGTAGCAGGGGGCGGTTTCTACGAGCAGTACTTC.

This clonotype has ten or more counts. V gene TRBV20-1 combines with J gene TRBJ1-1; 10 nucleotides line up with TRBD1. V lost 4 bases to trimming and J lost 4 bases; unmatched junction nucleotides: 6. Germline V gene sequence: CDR1 DFQATT, CDR2 SNEGSKA (reference sequence). This CDR3 has 14 amino acids. DNA for the CDR3: TGCAGTGCTAAGTCCGGGACAGGGGCCACTGAAGCTTTCTTT. It specifies CSAKSGTGATEAFF.

The rearrangement uses TRBV10-3 and TRBJ2-5; 11 nucleotides match TRBD1. Germline lookup yields CDR1 ENHRY and CDR2 SYGVKD. V shed 10 bases, J shed 5 bases, and the junction held 12 bases outside the gene matches. This CDR3 spans 15 amino acids. The CDR3 reads CANSAGQGAGETQYF. CDR3 in DNA: TGTGCCAACTCGGCAGGACAGGGGGCCGGTGAGACCCAGTACTTC.

This clonotype has a count of ten or more. The V and J genes are TRBV2 and TRBJ1-4; 7 nucleotides agree with TRBD1. The V segment lost 6 bases and the J segment 6 bases; nucleotides outside the gene matches: 4. Germline CDR1 SNHLY, CDR2 FYNNEI. The CDR3 consists of 13 residues. The CDR3, as DNA: TGTGCCAGCAGCGACAGGGTTGATGAAAAACTGTTTTTT. It codes for CASSDRVDEKLFF.

This clonotype was counted ten times or more. The V and J genes are TRBV7-8 and TRBJ1-2; D not certain. Germline assignment: CDR1 SGHVS and CDR2 FQNEAQ. This CDR3 region has 15 residues. V dropped 5 bases and J dropped 6 bases, with 19 bases sitting between them. CDR3 DNA sequence: TGTGCCAGCAGCCCCGGGGTTCTGGTGTGGCATGGCTACACCTTC. Translated, it gives CASSPGVLVWHGYTF. Drawing the rest from reference TRBV7-8 and TRBJ1-2, the complete variable domain is GAGVSQSPRYKVAKRGQDVALRCDPISGHVSLFWYQQALGQGPEFLTYFQNEAQLDKSGLPSDRFFAERPEGSVSTLKIQRTQQEDSAVYLCASSPGVLVWHGYTFGSGTRLTVV.

The sample holds many counts of this clonotype. This chain links TRBV10-3 with TRBJ2-7, with TRBD2 identical over 8 bases. This CDR3 region has 14 residues. Germline V gene sequence: CDR1 ENHRY, CDR2 SYGVKD. V lost 5 bases to trimming and J lost 4 bases; unmatched junction nucleotides: 7. DNA of the CDR3: TGTGCCATCAGTCGCGAGCGGGAGAGTTACGAGCAGTACTTC. It translates to CAISRERESYEQYF.

This clonotype was detected many times. The V call is TRBV7-9, the J call TRBJ2-7; D might be TRBD1 (6 bases). The ends were cut back, 5 bases at V and 6 bases at J, with 17 bases in the middle. Germline CDR1 and CDR2: SEHNR and FQNEAQ (reference sequence). This CDR3 region has 14 residues. CDR3: CASSPPGAAGEQYF. The CDR3, as DNA: TGTGCCAGCAGCCCCCCAGGGGCGGCCGGCGAGCAGTACTTC.

This clonotype occurred many times. This sequence joins TRBV29-1 and TRBJ1-4; TRBD1 agrees at 10 bases. Losses at the gene ends were 6 bases for V and 6 bases for J; bases not matched to a gene: 4. The CDR3 sequence is 13 residues long. Germline assignment: CDR1 SQVTM and CDR2 ANQGSEA. DNA for the CDR3: TGCAGCGTCTCGGGACAGGGGCATGAAAAACTGTTTTTT. Amino acids: CSVSGQGHEKLFF.

J is TRBJ2-2 and V is TRBV15; no firm D call. V was cut by 2 bases and J by 0 bases, with 10 bases left in between. Germline V gene lookup returns CDR1 LNHNV and CDR2 YYDKDF (reference sequence). The CDR3 length is 16 residues. The CDR3 spells CATSRHITANTGELFF. CDR3 bases: TGTGCCACCAGCAGACATATTACCGCGAACACCGGGGAGCTGTTTTTT.

Regarding this clonotype: This may be a read error, as it is one base from a much larger clone. V usage is TRBV7-9 and J usage is TRBJ1-2; TRBD1 is a possible D gene (6 bases). V lost 5 bases, J lost 4 bases, and 17 bases lay in between. Germline lookup yields CDR1 SEHNR and CDR2 FQNEAQ (reference sequence). There are 15 residues in the CDR3. The CDR3 region is CASSQNSDSSYGYTF. CDR3 coding DNA: TGTGCCAGCAGCCAAAACTCGGACAGTTCCTATGGCTACACCTTC.

The J gene is TRBJ2-6, the V gene TRBV7-9; 8 bases line up with TRBD1. The CDR3 is made up of 22 amino acids. CDR1 and CDR2 (germline): SEHNR, FQNEAQ (reference sequence). V gave up 8 bases and J gave up 0 bases; unmatched junction bases: 24. DNA for the CDR3: TGTGCCAGCTCAGTCCCTAGCAGTAAAGGGACAGGCCAAAACTCTGGGGCCAACGTCCTGACTTTC. Residues: CASSVPSSKGTGQNSGANVLTF.

V and J are TRBV10-2 and TRBJ2-6; D possibly corresponds to TRBD2 (5 bases). From germline, CDR1 is WSHSY and CDR2 SAAADI. CDR3 length: 19 residues. V shed 2 bases and J shed 0 bases, with 17 bases lying between them. DNA of the CDR3: TGCGCCAGCAGTGAGGCGAGGAGGCGTGTATTCTCTGGGGCCAACGTCCTGACTTTC. Translating it yields CASSEARRRVFSGANVLTF.

The chain employs TRBV7-3 and TRBJ2-7, with D maybe TRBD2 (6 bases). Germline CDR1 is SGHTA and CDR2 is FQGTGA. Trimming pared 5 bases from V and 0 bases from J, leaving 17 bases between. The CDR3 loop spans 16 amino acids. The CDR3 region is CASSSQVDGSSYEQYF. DNA for the CDR3: TGTGCCAGCAGCAGCCAAGTCGACGGGAGCTCCTACGAGCAGTACTTC.

This clonotype was found many times. The chain has TRBV2 and TRBJ2-7, with D uncertain. CDR3 length: 13 residues. The V and J ends lost 3 bases and 0 bases respectively, with 6 bases between them. Germline CDR1 is SNHLY and CDR2 is FYNNEI. The CDR3 nucleotides are TGTGCCAGCAGTGATTGGGCCTCCTACGAGCAGTACTTC. Its translation: CASSDWASYEQYF.

This clonotype was seen many times. The rearrangement links TRBV10-3 to TRBJ1-5, with TRBD1 identical over 8 bases. The trim removed 4 bases at V and 5 bases at J, leaving 4 bases unmatched. The CDR3 extends over 14 amino acids. In germline, CDR1 is ENHRY, CDR2 SYGVKD. CDR3 DNA: TGTGCCATCAGTGGGGACAGGCCGTATCAGCCCCAGCATTTT. Protein: CAISGDRPYQPQHF.

This clonotype was counted ten times or more. This sequence joins TRBV12-3 or TRBV12-4 and TRBJ1-2; no reliable D call. This CDR3 spans 13 amino acids. Trimming pared 5 bases from V and 10 bases from J, leaving 17 bases between. For the CDR3, the DNA is TGTGCCAGCAGTCGAAACCGAAGAGTTAACTACACCTTC. Translation gives CASSRNRRVNYTF.

The chain recombines TRBV6-5 with TRBJ1-2; 7 bases are shared with TRBD1. The CDR3 loop spans 16 amino acids. V dropped 0 bases and J dropped 10; count of bases not matched to a gene: 14. Germline CDR1 is MNHEY and CDR2 is SVGAGI. The CDR3 DNA sequence: TGTGCCAGCAGTTACTCGAGCTTCAGTTCTCAGGGGGACTACACCTTC. Translated: CASSYSSFSSQGDYTF.

This clonotype was seen many times. This chain connects TRBV20-1 to TRBJ1-2, with D unresolved. The CDR3 is 13 amino acids. Trimming pared 1 base from V and 8 bases from J, leaving 14 bases between. CDR1 and CDR2 (germline): DFQATT, SNEGSKA (reference sequence). Here the CDR3 DNA reads TGCAGTGCTAGAGCCCCAGCGGGTTGGGGCTACACCTTC. It specifies CSARAPAGWGYTF.

This rearrangement joins TRBV12-3 or TRBV12-4 to TRBJ2-3; D gene unclear. This CDR3 has 15 residues. Trimming took off 4 bases at V and 0 bases at J, with 11 bases between the two ends. The CDR3 sequence is CASSWWADSTDTQYF. In nucleotides, the CDR3 is TGTGCCAGCAGTTGGTGGGCCGATAGCACAGATACGCAGTATTTT.

In this sample, this clonotype turned up a few times. The chain carries TRBV3-1 and TRBJ1-1; D not resolved. Germline V lookup: CDR1 LGHDT, CDR2 YNNKEL (reference sequence). The CDR3 consists of 16 residues. Trimming left V 0 bases short and J 0 bases short, with 11 bases between. For the CDR3, the DNA is TGTGCCAGCAGCCAAGATGGGTCGAGGATGAACACTGAAGCTTTCTTT. Its translation is CASSQDGSRMNTEAFF.

This clonotype was seen ten or more times. One end of the junction varies from germline; a read error may be responsible. The rearrangement links TRBV14 to TRBJ1-1; possible D gene TRBD1, 5 bases. The germline V gene has CDR1 SGHDN and CDR2 FVKESK. The CDR3 has 11 residues. The CDR3 DNA sequence: TGTGCCAGCAGCCACGGGAGGGACCCCCTGTTT. Encoded protein: CASSHGRDPLF.

In the case of this clonotype: A read error is possible here, since a much larger clone lies one base away. This chain links TRBV20-1 with TRBJ2-7; the D is unclear. The CDR3 loop spans 15 amino acids. The germline V gene encodes CDR1 DFQATT and CDR2 SNEGSKA (reference sequence). The CDR3 region is CSARVRTASSCEQYF. CDR3 nucleotides: TGCAGTGCTAGAGTCCGCACCGCATCATCCTGCGAGCAGTACTTC.

This rearrangement joins TRBV29-1 to TRBJ2-3, with D possibly matching TRBD1 (6 bases). The CDR3 extends over 13 amino acids. From germline, CDR1 is SQVTM and CDR2 ANQGSEA. V lost 2 bases, J lost 8 bases, and 14 bases lay in between. The CDR3, as DNA: TGCAGCGTTGAAAAGGGGGATCAGGGTACGCAGTATTTT. Encoded protein: CSVEKGDQGTQYF.